Each of the 5 T cell receptor beta chains below was sequenced from the same sample in a study of technical replicates of blood from a few donors. Only in-frame clones appear in the TCRdb table, and some are missing; sequencing was by immunoSEQ multiplex PCR. Of 85,000 to 100,000 clones in the sample, approximately 94% were seen once. Sequencing used T cells isolated from PBMCs. Source of these receptors: a human donor in good health.

This chain links TRBV11-2 with TRBJ1-3; D might be TRBD1 (6 bases). The CDR3 spans 14 residues. The germline V and J ends were trimmed by 5 bases and 4 bases, with 12 bases remaining between them. Germline V gene lookup returns CDR1 SGHAT and CDR2 FQNNGV. For the CDR3, the DNA is TGTGCCAGCAGCAGCAGGGGTTACGGAAACACCATATATTTT. Translated: CASSSRGYGNTIYF.

The chain couples TRBV11-3 to TRBJ2-3, with 8 bases fitting TRBD1. The V gene end was trimmed by 4 bases and the J gene end by 12 bases; junction bases not matched to a gene: 9. Germline-derived CDR1 and CDR2 are SGHNT and YENEEA. This CDR3 comprises 13 residues. In nucleotides, the CDR3 is TGTGCCAGCAGCTCCCTATCGGGACAGGCTCAGTATTTT. Amino acid sequence: CASSSLSGQAQYF.

V is TRBV28 and J is TRBJ1-5, with TRBD1 identical over 7 bases. The CDR3 extends over 14 amino acids. Trimming took 5 bases from V and 2 from J; bases not matched to a gene: 3. Germline assignment: CDR1 MDHEN and CDR2 SYDVKM. CDR3 coding DNA: TGTGCCAGCAGTGACGACAGGGGCAATCAGCCCCAGCATTTT. It translates to CASSDDRGNQPQHF.

The rearrangement links TRBV9 to TRBJ2-3; 10 positions match TRBD1. After removal of 0 bases from V and 4 bases from J, the junction contained 11 bases not matched to a gene. The CDR3 is made up of 18 amino acids. The germline gives CDR1 SGDLS, CDR2 YYNGEE. The CDR3 region has the DNA TGTGCCAGCAGCGTAGTTTTTTCCGGGACAGGGGAGGCAGATACGCAGTATTTT. Translation: CASSVVFSGTGEADTQYF.

CDR3 amino acids: CASSQGGLAGVDEQYF. The CDR3, as DNA: TGCGCCAGCAGCCAGGGAGGACTAGCGGGAGTTGACGAGCAGTACTTC. This chain links TRBV4-1 with TRBJ2-7, with 13 bases fitting TRBD2. V lost 3 bases and J lost 5; bases outside the gene matches: 7. Germline CDR1 is MGHRA and CDR2 is YSYEKL. The CDR3 has 16 amino acids.